This T cell receptor beta chain was recorded in a study of identifying expanded T cells in peripheral blood. CDR3 length equals 17 residues. Trimming left V 2 bases short and J 4 bases short, with 18 bases between. In germline, CDR1 is ENHRY, CDR2 SYGVKD. Profiling relied on immunoSEQ multiplex PCR, and the TCRdb table lists in-frame clones only, not all of them. The sample contains some 72,000 clones, around 90% of which appear only once. The chain couples TRBV10-3 to TRBJ2-1; D is ambiguous. Sequencing was performed on blood. This TCR derives from a person between 18 and 75 years old in good health. The CDR3 DNA is TGTGCCATCAGTGAGAGGTGGGCGGACGACCGGTACAATGAGCAGTTCTTC. Amino acids: CAISERWADDRYNEQFF.